This T cell receptor (beta chain) is drawn from a study of early T cells in non-severe SARS-CoV-2 infection. CDR1 and CDR2 (germline): MNHEY, SVGAGI. Trimming cost V 0 bases and J 2 bases, with 6 bases left between them. This CDR3 region has 14 residues. TCRdb called the 5' RACE reads again in MiXCR, with one record for every CDR3 protein. This sample has tens of thousands of distinct CDR3 sequences, with about 9.4% found just once. Sequences were obtained from whole blood. J is TRBJ2-3 and V is TRBV6-5; D unclear. This clonotype was sampled from an adult who was a healthcare worker with PCR-confirmed SARS-CoV-2 infection or an uninfected control (not recorded which). The DNA of the CDR3 is TGTGCCAGCAGTTACTCACACAACACAGATACGCAGTATTTT. Translation gives CASSYSHNTDTQYF.